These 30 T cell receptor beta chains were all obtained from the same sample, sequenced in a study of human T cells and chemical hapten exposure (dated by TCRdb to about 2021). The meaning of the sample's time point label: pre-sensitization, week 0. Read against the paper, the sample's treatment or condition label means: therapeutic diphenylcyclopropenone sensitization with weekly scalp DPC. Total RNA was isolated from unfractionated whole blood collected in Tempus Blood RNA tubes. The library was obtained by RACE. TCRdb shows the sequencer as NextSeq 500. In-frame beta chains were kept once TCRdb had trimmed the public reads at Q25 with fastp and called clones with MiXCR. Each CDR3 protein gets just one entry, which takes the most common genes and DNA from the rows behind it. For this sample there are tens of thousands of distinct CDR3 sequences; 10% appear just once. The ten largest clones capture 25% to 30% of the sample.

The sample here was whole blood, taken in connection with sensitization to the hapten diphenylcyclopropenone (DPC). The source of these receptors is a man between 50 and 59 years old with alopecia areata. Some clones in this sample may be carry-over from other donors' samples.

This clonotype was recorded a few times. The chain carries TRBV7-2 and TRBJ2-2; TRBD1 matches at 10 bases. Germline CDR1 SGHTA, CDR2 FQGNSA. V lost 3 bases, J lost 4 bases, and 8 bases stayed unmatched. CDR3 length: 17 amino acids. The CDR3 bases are TGTGCCAGCAGCTTCCCCCCCGGGACAGGGGTCACCGGGGAGCTGTTTTTT. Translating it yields CASSFPPGTGVTGELFF. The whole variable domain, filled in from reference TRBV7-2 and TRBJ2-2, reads GAGVSQSPSNKVTEKGKDVELRCDPISGHTALYWYRQSLGQGLEFLIYFQGNSAPDKSGLPSDRFSAERTGGSVSTLTIQRTQQEDSAVYLCASSFPPGTGVTGELFFGEGSRLTVL.

CDR3 protein: CSARGEVSYNEQFF. The CDR3, as DNA: TGCAGTGCTAGAGGGGAAGTCTCCTACAATGAGCAGTTCTTC. V is TRBV20-1 and J is TRBJ2-1; D remains unclear. Germline V CDR1 and CDR2: DFQATT, SNEGSKA (reference sequence). V lost 1 base and J lost 0, with 7 bases in between. The CDR3 contains 14 residues.

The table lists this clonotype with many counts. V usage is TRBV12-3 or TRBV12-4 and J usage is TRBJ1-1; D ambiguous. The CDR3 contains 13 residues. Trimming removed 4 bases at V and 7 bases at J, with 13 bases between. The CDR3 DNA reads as TGTGCCAGCAGTTCTACCCCGGGGAATGAAGCTTTCTTT. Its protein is CASSSTPGNEAFF.

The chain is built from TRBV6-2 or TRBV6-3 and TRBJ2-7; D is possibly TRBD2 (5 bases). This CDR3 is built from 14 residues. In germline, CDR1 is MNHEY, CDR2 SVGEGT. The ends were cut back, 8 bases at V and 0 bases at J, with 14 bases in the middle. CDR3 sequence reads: CASCKPAVSYEQYF. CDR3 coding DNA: TGTGCCAGCTGCAAACCAGCGGTCTCCTACGAGCAGTACTTC.

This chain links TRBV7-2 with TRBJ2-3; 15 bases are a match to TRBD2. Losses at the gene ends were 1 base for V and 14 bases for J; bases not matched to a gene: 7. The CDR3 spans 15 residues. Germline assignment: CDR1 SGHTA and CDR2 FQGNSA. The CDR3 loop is CASSLGTSGRAGGYF. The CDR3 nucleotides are TGTGCCAGCAGCTTAGGGACTAGCGGGAGGGCCGGAGGGTATTTT.

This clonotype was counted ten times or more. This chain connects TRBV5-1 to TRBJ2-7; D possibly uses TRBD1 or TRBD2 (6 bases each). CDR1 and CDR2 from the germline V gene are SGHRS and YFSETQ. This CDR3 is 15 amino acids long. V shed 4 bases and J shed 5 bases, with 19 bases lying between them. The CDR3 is CASSVAGTNLDEQYF. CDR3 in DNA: TGCGCCAGCAGCGTGGCGGGGACAAACCTTGACGAGCAGTACTTC.

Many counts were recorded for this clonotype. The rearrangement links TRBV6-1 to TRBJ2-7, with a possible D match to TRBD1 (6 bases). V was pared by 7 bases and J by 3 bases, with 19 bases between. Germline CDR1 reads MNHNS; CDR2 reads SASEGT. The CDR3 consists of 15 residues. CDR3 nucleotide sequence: TGTGCCAGCACCACGACCGGGACAACCTTCTACGAGCAGTACTTC. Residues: CASTTTGTTFYEQYF.

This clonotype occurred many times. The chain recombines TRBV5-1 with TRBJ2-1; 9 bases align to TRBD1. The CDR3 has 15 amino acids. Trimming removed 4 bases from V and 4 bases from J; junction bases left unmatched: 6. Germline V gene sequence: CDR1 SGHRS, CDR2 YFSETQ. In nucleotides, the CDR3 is TGCGCCAGCAGCATGGGACAGGGCAAATACAATGAGCAGTTCTTC. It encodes CASSMGQGKYNEQFF.

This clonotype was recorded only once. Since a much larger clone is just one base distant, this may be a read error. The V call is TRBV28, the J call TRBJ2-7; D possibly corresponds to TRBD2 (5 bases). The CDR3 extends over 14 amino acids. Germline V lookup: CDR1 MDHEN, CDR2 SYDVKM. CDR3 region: CASSLWTNSHEQYF. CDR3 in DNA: TGTGCCAGCAGTTTATGGACTAACTCCCACGAGCAGTACTTC.

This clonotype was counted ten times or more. The chain's CDR3 is CASSPPLTRSYEQYF. CDR3 DNA sequence: TGTGCCAGCAGCCCCCCCTTAACACGTTCCTACGAGCAGTACTTC. This chain uses TRBV7-2 with TRBJ2-7; the D is unclear. From germline, CDR1 is SGHTA and CDR2 FQGNSA. This CDR3 is built from 15 residues. V lost 5 bases and J lost 1, with 15 bases in between.

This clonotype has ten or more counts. The CDR3 nucleotides read TGTGCCAGCTCTGACGGACAGAACTATGGCTACACCTTC. Encoded protein: CASSDGQNYGYTF. The chain is built from TRBV18 and TRBJ1-2; D may be TRBD1 (6 bases). Germline V gene sequence: CDR1 KGHSH, CDR2 LQKENI. This CDR3 spans 13 amino acids. The ends were cut back, 6 bases at V and 2 bases at J, with 10 bases in the middle.

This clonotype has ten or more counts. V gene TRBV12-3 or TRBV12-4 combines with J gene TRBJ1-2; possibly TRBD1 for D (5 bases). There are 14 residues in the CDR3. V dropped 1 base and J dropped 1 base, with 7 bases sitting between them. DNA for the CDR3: TGTGCCAGCAGTTTAGACAGGTTTAACTATGGCTACACCTTC. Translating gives CASSLDRFNYGYTF.

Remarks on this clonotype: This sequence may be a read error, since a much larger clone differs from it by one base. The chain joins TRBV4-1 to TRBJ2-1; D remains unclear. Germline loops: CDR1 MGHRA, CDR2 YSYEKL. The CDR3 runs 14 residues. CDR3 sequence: CASSQVGPNNEQIF. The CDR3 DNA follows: TGCGCCAGCAGCCAAGTCGGACCTAACAATGAGCAGATCTTC.

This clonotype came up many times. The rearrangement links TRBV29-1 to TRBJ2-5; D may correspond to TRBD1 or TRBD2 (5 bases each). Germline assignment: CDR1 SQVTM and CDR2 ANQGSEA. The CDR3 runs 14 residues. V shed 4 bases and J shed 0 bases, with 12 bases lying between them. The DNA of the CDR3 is TGCAGCGTTGGGGGGTCCATGTACCAAGAGACCCAGTACTTC. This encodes CSVGGSMYQETQYF.

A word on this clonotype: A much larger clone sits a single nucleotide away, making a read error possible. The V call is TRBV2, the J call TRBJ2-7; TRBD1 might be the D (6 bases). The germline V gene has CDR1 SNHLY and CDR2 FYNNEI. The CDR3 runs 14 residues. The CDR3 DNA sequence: TGTGCCAGCAGTGAGAAGGGGACAATCGACGATCAGTACTTC. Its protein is CASSEKGTIDDQYF.

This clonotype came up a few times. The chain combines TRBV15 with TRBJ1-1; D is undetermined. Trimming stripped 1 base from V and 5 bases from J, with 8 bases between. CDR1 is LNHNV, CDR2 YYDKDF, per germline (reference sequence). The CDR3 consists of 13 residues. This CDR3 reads CATSRGSETEAFF. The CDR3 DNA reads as TGTGCCACCAGCAGAGGATCCGAGACTGAAGCTTTCTTT.

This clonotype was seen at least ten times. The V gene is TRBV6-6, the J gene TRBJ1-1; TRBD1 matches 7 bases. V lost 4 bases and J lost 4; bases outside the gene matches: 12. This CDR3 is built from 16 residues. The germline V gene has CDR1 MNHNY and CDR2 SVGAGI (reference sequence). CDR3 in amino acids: CASSSGQRAVGTEAFF. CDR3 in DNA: TGTGCCAGCAGTTCGGGACAGCGAGCCGTCGGCACTGAAGCTTTCTTT.

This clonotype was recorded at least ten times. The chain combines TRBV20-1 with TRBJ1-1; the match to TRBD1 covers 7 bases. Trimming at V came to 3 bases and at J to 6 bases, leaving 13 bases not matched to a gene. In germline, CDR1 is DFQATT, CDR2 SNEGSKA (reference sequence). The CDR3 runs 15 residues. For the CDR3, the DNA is TGCAGTGCTAGCCCCATCAACAGGGGTTGGGCTGAAGCTTTCTTT. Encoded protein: CSASPINRGWAEAFF.

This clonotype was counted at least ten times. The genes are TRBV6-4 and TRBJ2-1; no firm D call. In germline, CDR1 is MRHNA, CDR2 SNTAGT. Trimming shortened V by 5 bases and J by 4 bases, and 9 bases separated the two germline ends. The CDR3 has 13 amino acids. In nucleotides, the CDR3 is TGTGCCAGCAGTCTCCGACTGTACAATGAGCAGTTCTTC. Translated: CASSLRLYNEQFF.

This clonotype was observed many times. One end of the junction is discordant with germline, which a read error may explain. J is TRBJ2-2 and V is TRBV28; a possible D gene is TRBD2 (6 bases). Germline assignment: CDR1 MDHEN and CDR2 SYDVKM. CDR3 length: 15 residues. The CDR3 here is CASSRGGIITGELCF. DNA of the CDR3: TGTGCCAGCAGTCGCGGAGGGATTATCACCGGGGAGCTGTGTTTT.

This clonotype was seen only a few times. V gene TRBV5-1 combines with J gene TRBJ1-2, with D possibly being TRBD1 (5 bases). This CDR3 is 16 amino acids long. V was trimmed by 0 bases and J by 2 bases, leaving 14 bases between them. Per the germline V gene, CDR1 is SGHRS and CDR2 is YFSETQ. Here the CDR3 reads CASSLARGPSNYGYTF. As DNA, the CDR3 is TGCGCCAGCAGCTTGGCTCGGGGACCGTCGAACTATGGCTACACCTTC.

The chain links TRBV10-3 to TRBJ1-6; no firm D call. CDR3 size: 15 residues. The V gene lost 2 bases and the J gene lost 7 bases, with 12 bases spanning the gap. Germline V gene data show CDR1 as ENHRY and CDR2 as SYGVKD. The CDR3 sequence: CAISEERTENSPLHF. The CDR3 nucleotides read TGTGCCATCAGTGAGGAAAGGACCGAGAATTCACCCCTCCACTTT.

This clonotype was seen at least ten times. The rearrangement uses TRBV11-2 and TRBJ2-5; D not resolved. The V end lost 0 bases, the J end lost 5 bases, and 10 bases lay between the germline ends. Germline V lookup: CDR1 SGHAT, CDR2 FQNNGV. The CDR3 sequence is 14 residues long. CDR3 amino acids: CASSLEVPRETQYF. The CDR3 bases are TGTGCCAGCAGCTTAGAGGTCCCGAGGGAGACCCAGTACTTC.

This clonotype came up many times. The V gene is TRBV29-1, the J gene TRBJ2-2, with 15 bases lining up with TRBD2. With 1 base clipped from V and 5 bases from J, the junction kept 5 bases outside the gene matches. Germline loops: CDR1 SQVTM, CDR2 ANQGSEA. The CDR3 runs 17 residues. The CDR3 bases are TGCAGCGTTGAAGCCCCGGGACTAGCGGGAGGTACCGGGGAGCTGTTTTTT. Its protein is CSVEAPGLAGGTGELFF.

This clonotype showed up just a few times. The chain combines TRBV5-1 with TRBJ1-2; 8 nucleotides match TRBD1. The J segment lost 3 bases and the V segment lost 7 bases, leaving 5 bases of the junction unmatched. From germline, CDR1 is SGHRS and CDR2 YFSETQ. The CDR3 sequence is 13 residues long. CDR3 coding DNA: TGCGCCAGCCGCATACAGGGGGACTATGGCTACACCTTC. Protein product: CASRIQGDYGYTF.

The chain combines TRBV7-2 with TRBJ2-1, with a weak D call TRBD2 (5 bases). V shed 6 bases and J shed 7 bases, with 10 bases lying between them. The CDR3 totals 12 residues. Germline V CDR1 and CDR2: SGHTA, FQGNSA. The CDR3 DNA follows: TGTGCCAGCAGTTTAACGGGGAATGAGCAGTTCTTC. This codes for CASSLTGNEQFF. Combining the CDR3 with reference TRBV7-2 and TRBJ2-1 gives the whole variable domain GAGVSQSPSNKVTEKGKDVELRCDPISGHTALYWYRQSLGQGLEFLIYFQGNSAPDKSGLPSDRFSAERTGGSVSTLTIQRTQQEDSAVYLCASSLTGNEQFFGPGTRLTVL.

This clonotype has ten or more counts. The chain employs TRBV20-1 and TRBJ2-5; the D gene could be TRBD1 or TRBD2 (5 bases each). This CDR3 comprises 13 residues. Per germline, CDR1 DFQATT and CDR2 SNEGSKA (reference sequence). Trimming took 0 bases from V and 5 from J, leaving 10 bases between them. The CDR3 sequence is CSARDGGYETQYF. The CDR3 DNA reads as TGCAGTGCTAGAGATGGGGGTTACGAGACCCAGTACTTC.

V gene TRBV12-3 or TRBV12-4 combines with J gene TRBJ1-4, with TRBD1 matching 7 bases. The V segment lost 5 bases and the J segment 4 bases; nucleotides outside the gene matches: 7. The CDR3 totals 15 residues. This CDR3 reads CASSETGTGNEKLFF. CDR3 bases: TGTGCCAGCAGTGAGACAGGGACCGGTAATGAAAAACTGTTTTTT.

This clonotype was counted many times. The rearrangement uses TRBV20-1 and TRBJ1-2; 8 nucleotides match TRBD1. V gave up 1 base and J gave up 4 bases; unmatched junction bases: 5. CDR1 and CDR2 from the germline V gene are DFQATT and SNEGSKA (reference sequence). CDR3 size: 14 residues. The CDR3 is CSARGLTGAYGYTF. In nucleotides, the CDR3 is TGCAGTGCTAGAGGATTGACAGGGGCCTATGGCTACACCTTC.

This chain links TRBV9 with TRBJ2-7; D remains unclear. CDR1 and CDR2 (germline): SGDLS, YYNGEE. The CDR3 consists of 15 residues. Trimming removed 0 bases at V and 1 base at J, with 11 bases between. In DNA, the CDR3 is TGTGCCAGCAGCGTAGGGCCAATCCCGTCCTACGAGCAGTACTTC. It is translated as CASSVGPIPSYEQYF.